This TCR beta chain comes out of a study of shared clonotypes between healthy human individuals (dated by TCRdb to the early 2020s). Study-wide context: The cohort included three men and a couple of women between 18 and 49 years of age. For each donor, three plates each were used for CD4 naive and CD4 memory, two plates were used for CD8 naive, and one plate was used for CD8 memory. The study deeply sequenced blood TCR repertoires of five healthy adults to estimate repertoire size and the extent of clonotype sharing between individuals. To increase sequencing depth and limit assay-specific biases, different laboratories used diverse techniques to prepare libraries and sequence TCR repertoires. Leukapheresis yielded between about 0.9 and 9 billion PBMCs per donor. The paper as a whole reports these results and caveats: Clonotypes shared by all four sorted-subset donors showed higher generation probabilities than non-shared clonotypes. Because the study included only a small number of donors, the genetic and exposure-history diversity represented was limited. Sharing across several donors was observed for roughly 5.4% of naive CD4, over 3% of naive CD8, around 2.5% of memory CD4, and about 0.38% of memory CD8 clonotypes. Naive subsets generally had larger estimated clonotype richness than memory subsets. Incomplete sequencing was indicated by rarefaction of sorted-subset datasets, despite the large sequencing depth. Sampling was restricted to blood, and TCR repertoires in tissues likely differ from the TCR repertoires found in blood. Pairwise subsampling indicated that sequencing depth was expected to affect the degree of clonotype sharing among donors.

Using the deep immunoSEQ assay, TCR CDR3 regions were amplified from genomic DNA by multiplex PCR. Extracted genomic DNA from each cell subset was spread evenly across all wells of several immunoSEQ 96-well plates, with each plate serving as a replicate. For sorted subsets, roughly 200 ng genomic DNA, equal to about 30,000 T cell genomes, was loaded into each replicate PCR. Purified libraries were quantified with a Qubit 3.0 fluorometer, sized on a Bioanalyzer 2100, and re-quantified with the KAPA Library Quantification kit. Every immunoSEQ 96-well plate was sequenced on a dedicated single-read 150-cycle Illumina NextSeq 550 flow cell. The original pipeline was this. Because the immunoSEQ output held only junctional sequences and lacked quality scores, the filtering could not match the filtering applied to full-length reads. Sequences were annotated with PyIR, a Python wrapper for IgBLAST v1.9, using IMGT germline references to assign V/J genes and CDR3. Any read was removed if the V/J assignment was weak (E-value above 1e-6), the CDR3 was missing, or the read contained stop codons, out-of-frame junctions, or ambiguous translated residues. V3J clonotypes were defined as sequences sharing the same inferred V gene, J gene, and CDR3 amino acid sequence. Percentage overlap between repertoires was calculated by dividing the number of shared unique clonotypes by the size of the smaller repertoire. Repertoire richness was assessed with RTK rarefaction, the Chao1 estimator, and Recon v2.1 estimates of unobserved clonotypes. For all TCRbeta clonotypes obtained by the gDNA method from a few donors, generation probabilities were computed with OLGA. Imported from immuneACCESS, the table was reduced by TCRdb to in-frame sequences with V and J called. These copies leave out some clones; in studies compared against another copy, an unresolved V gene accounts for under half, and the cause of the remainder is not known. That table gives V, J and clone size, and the DNA gave D and trimming. The sample contains roughly 500,000 clones, approximately 94% of them found a single time. The biggest ten clones account for about 0.06% of the sample.

Trimming takes 6 bases from V and 3 bases from J, and the germline ends sit 12 bases apart. The CDR3, from cysteine to phenylalanine, totals 13 residues. The kept DNA is CDR3 alone, 39 bases in frame from the first base. CDR1 MNHNY and CDR2 SVGAGI were looked up in the germline V gene (reference sequence). Turning to this clone: Its cognate antigen has yet to be identified. No much larger clonotype is one base removed from it; base qualities were not supplied.

The donors were healthy, HIV-negative adults who had no recently reported acute infections or vaccinations. Every donor was a Caucasian adult residing in Nashville, Tennessee, USA. CD4+ T cells were enriched through magnetic negative selection, after which naive cells were positively selected on CD45RA and the remaining negative fraction served as the memory subset. After blood collection by leukapheresis, PBMCs were isolated using Ficoll-Histopaque density gradient centrifugation and then cryopreserved in the vapor phase of liquid nitrogen. Purity and quantity of every magnetically sorted T cell population were checked by analytical flow cytometry. Each sorted fraction had its genomic DNA isolated and then quantified by UV absorbance on a Nanodrop 2000c.

The sequence was collected from a woman between 25 and 40 years old in good health. Recombination joined TRBV6-6 with TRBJ2-7, with a tentative D gene TRBD1 over 5 matching bases. The specimen was naive CD4+ T cells sorted from blood. Explained via the paper, the cell subset or site label denotes: CD45RA+ positively selected. Here the CDR3 is given as CASRETGDYEQYF. The DNA sequence is as follows: TGTGCCAGCAGGGAAACAGGAGACTACGAGCAGTACTTC.